The sequence of this T cell receptor (beta chain) was determined in a study of resident and recirculating memory T cells in vitiligo. The data were produced by immunoSEQ multiplex PCR, yet TCRdb's version contains in-frame clones alone and is incomplete. The sample lists about 45,000 clones, about 93% occurring once. In its sample, this clone was seen once. The CDR3 runs 19 residues. Germline loops: CDR1 SGHRS, CDR2 YFSETQ. Germline trimming cut 4 bases from V and 4 bases from J; bases unmatched to any gene: 13. The chain couples TRBV5-1 to TRBJ2-2; the match to TRBD2 covers 13 bases. The sequence was collected from a male donor with vitiligo. The specimen sequenced was blood. CDR3 bases: TGCGCCAGCAGCAAGGGACTAGCGGGACCCAGGCTGGGCACCGGGGAGCTGTTTTTT. Translated: CASSKGLAGPRLGTGELFF. Complete variable domain (other parts from reference TRBV5-1 and TRBJ2-2): KAGVTQTPRYLIKTRGQQVTLSCSPISGHRSVSWYQQTPGQGLQFLFEYFSETQRNKGNFPGRFSGRQFSNSRSEMNVSTLELGDSALYLCASSKGLAGPRLGTGELFFGEGSRLTVL.